This T cell receptor (beta chain) comes out of a study of identical twins (dated by TCRdb to 2015 to 2016). Background for the entire study: To test whether fetal clonotypes persist, this study deep-sequenced TCR alpha and beta repertoires from monozygotic twins, from unrelated adults of various ages, and from cord blood. Replicate twin experiments were performed at different times using different library preparation protocols to rule out contamination. Results and caveats for the whole study, not just this receptor: Because the same donors could not be followed over many years, conclusions were based on cross-sectional statistical analysis. In beta out-of-frame sequences, excess twin sharing was weaker, because having fewer shared sequences lowered the signal-to-noise ratio. Fewer insertions were carried by abundant cord blood beta clonotypes, a similar but weaker trend appeared in young adult naive repertoires, and no such trend appeared in memory repertoires. Recombination models systematically underestimated out-of-frame TCR alpha sharing in monozygotic twins but agreed with sharing between unrelated individuals. Zero-insertion analyses could be partly confounded by invariant T cells such as MAIT and iNKT, though diverse VJ usage argued against such confounding for most clonotypes. Compared with coincidental sharing between unrelated individuals, an excess of low generation-probability sequences was observed among out-of-frame TCR alpha sequences shared between twins.

Comments on this clonotype: Its cognate antigen has yet to be identified. No much larger clone is present one base from it, and per-base qualities are unavailable.

The CDR3 measures 13 amino acids from cysteine to phenylalanine. This entry keeps only the CDR3 DNA: 39 bases, framed from base 1. CDR1 and CDR2 are drawn from the germline V gene: MNHEY, SVGEGT. V is shortened by 6 bases, J by 4 bases, and the region joining them spans 10 bases. All donors were healthy Caucasians. Three pairs of female monozygotic twins, all aged about 18 to 30 years, were included in the twin cohort. CD4+ and CD8+ T cell populations were isolated with positive isolation kits from Invitrogen. The library was built by means of 5' RACE. The sequencing machine was an Illumina HiSeq 2000. A universal primer binding site was introduced by template switching, and a unique molecular identifier was present in the final cDNA, enabling accurate counting of TCR cDNA molecules. Specific primers in the conserved constant-segment region were used to synthesize first-strand cDNA for TCR alpha and beta chains. To control for contamination, every cDNA library carried two barcodes: a SMART-Mk sample barcode plus Illumina barcodes. TruSeq adapter sequences along with Illumina sample barcodes were introduced in two successive PCR steps. Sequencing of the TCR alpha and beta cDNA libraries was done on the Illumina HiSeq platform using custom primers. The published analysis was carried out like this. MiGEC was used to process raw reads and extract unique molecular identifiers, and MiXCR was used to find CDR3 positions. For each individual, recombination models were inferred using an EM algorithm with the repgenHMM and IGoR tools. The analysis of shared clonotypes was done with the tcR package in R, with sharing normalized by the product of cloneset sizes. To study raw recombination free of thymic and clonal selection effects, out-of-frame nonproductive sequences were analyzed. In TCRdb, the public reads were trimmed at Q25 with fastp and aligned with MiXCR, with productive beta chains retained. Here each entry gathers all rows of one CDR3 protein and keeps the most common genes and DNA. It is TCRdb's table, rather than the study itself, that gives the V and J calls and clone size. The sample records about 340,000 distinct CDR3 sequences, approximately 13% of which are singletons. 7.2% of the sample goes to the ten largest clones.

The data also belong to a second study, concerning yellow fever vaccine responses in identical twins. The second paper further reports: According to the authors, the vaccine-induced T cell response in identical twins seemed to be partly convergent and partly specific to each individual. In the study, vaccine-responding T cell clones were precisely tracked in identical twins.

The sequence was obtained from a woman aged 18-29 years in good health. The sequencing sample was made of CD8+ T cells sorted from blood. The chain joins TRBV6-2 or TRBV6-3 to TRBJ2-1; the D gene is perhaps TRBD2, from 6 matching bases. The DNA sequence is given as TGTGCCAGCAGCCACGCGGGATACAATGAGCAGTTCTTC. Its protein product is CASSHAGYNEQFF.